Following are 30 T cell receptor beta chains from one sample sequenced in a study of blood T cell repertoires in COVID-19. Sequenced by immunoSEQ multiplex PCR; TCRdb stores in-frame clones only, minus some. Found here are nearly 110,000 clones, approximately 88% of them singletons; the top ten hold around 6.5%. Sequencing was carried out using peripheral blood. The receptor source for this set is a man aged 50 to 60 with active or convalescent COVID-19.

This chain joins TRBV5-1 and TRBJ1-4; possibly TRBD1 for D (5 bases). CDR3 length: 14 residues. V gave up 2 bases and J gave up 4 bases, with 9 bases separating them. Germline V gives CDR1 SGHRS, CDR2 YFSETQ. The CDR3 loop is CASSLQDLNEKLFF. The CDR3 DNA follows: TGCGCCAGCAGCTTACAGGACCTTAATGAAAAACTGTTTTTT.

The chain links TRBV28 to TRBJ2-7; TRBD1 is a possible D gene (6 bases). This CDR3 is built from 12 residues. Germline V gives CDR1 MDHEN, CDR2 SYDVKM. The V end was cut by 6 bases, the J end by 4 bases, with 10 bases between. The CDR3 DNA is TGTGCCAGCAGCGAACAGGGATACGAGCAGTACTTC. It specifies CASSEQGYEQYF. The entire variable domain, with the rest obtained from reference TRBV28 and TRBJ2-7, is as follows: DVKVTQSSRYLVKRTGEKVFLECVQDMDHENMFWYRQDPGLGLRLIYFSYDVKMKEKGDIPEGYSVSREKKERFSLILESASTNQTSMYLCASSEQGYEQYFGPGTRLTVT.

This chain uses TRBV5-1 with TRBJ2-3; D is perhaps TRBD1 (6 bases). V lost 0 bases and J lost 1, with 12 bases in between. CDR3 length: 16 amino acids. Per germline, CDR1 SGHRS and CDR2 YFSETQ. This chain's CDR3 is CASSLEGGKGTDTQYF. CDR3 nucleotides: TGCGCCAGCAGCTTGGAAGGGGGTAAGGGCACAGATACGCAGTATTTT. The full variable domain, rest sourced from reference TRBV5-1 and TRBJ2-3, is KAGVTQTPRYLIKTRGQQVTLSCSPISGHRSVSWYQQTPGQGLQFLFEYFSETQRNKGNFPGRFSGRQFSNSRSEMNVSTLELGDSALYLCASSLEGGKGTDTQYFGPGTRLTVL.

The chain joins TRBV5-1 to TRBJ2-2, with D unclear. Looked up from germline, CDR1 is SGHRS and CDR2 is YFSETQ. The V end was cut by 2 bases, the J end by 1 base, with 6 bases between. This CDR3 contains 14 residues. The CDR3 DNA is TGCGCCAGCAGCTTTCCAGGGAACACCGGGGAGCTGTTTTTT. Encoded protein: CASSFPGNTGELFF.

The genes are TRBV9 and TRBJ1-1; 7 bases line up with TRBD1. The V segment lost 5 bases and the J segment 4 bases; nucleotides outside the gene matches: 2. This CDR3 has 12 amino acids. The germline V gene encodes CDR1 SGDLS and CDR2 YYNGEE. DNA of the CDR3: TGTGCCAGCAGTGGACAGGTCACTGAAGCTTTCTTT. Translated, it gives CASSGQVTEAFF.

This clone was seen once. The chain is built from TRBV5-8 and TRBJ1-2, with D tentatively TRBD1 (6 bases). V was clipped by 0 bases and J by 8 bases, with 11 bases between them. The V gene's germline CDR1 is SGHTS and CDR2 YDEGEE. The CDR3 contains 13 residues. The CDR3 reads CASSLVSRGGYTF. CDR3 in DNA: TGTGCCAGCAGCTTGGTTTCGAGGGGGGGCTACACCTTC. Complete variable domain (other parts from reference TRBV5-8 and TRBJ1-2): EAGVTQSPTHLIKTRGQQATLRCSPISGHTSVYWYQQALGLGLQFLLWYDEGEERNRGNFPPRFSGRQFPNYSSELNVNALELEDSALYLCASSLVSRGGYTFGSGTRLTVV.

This chain connects TRBV29-1 to TRBJ2-3; 7 bases are shared with TRBD1. The CDR3 length is 16 residues. The germline V gene encodes CDR1 SQVTM and CDR2 ANQGSEA. J lost 1 base, V lost 3 bases, and 10 bases had no gene match. As DNA, the CDR3 is TGCAGCGTTGACGACAGGGCTTGGTCCGGCACAGATACGCAGTATTTT. This translates into CSVDDRAWSGTDTQYF.

The V gene is TRBV25-1, the J gene TRBJ1-6; 7 positions match TRBD1. Germline loops: CDR1 MGHDK, CDR2 SYGVNS. The CDR3 length is 16 residues. V lost 8 bases to trimming and J lost 7 bases; unmatched junction nucleotides: 14. CDR3 sequence (DNA): TGTGCCAGCGCTGAGTACGAGACAGGGCAGAATTCACCCCTCCACTTT. It encodes CASAEYETGQNSPLHF.

Only a few counts were recorded for this clone. The J gene is TRBJ2-7, the V gene TRBV6-6, with D maybe TRBD1 (6 bases). V lost 6 bases to trimming and J lost 6 bases, with 18 bases between them. Germline CDR1 MNHNY, CDR2 SVGAGI (reference sequence). The CDR3 is 14 amino acids. CDR3 sequence reads: CASRPGTTASEQYF. In DNA, the CDR3 is TGTGCCAGCAGGCCCGGGACAACTGCCTCCGAGCAGTACTTC.

The chain's CDR3 is CASSATPAPFQPQHF. DNA of the CDR3: TGTGCCAGCAGCGCAACTCCCGCACCGTTTCAGCCCCAGCATTTT. The chain recombines TRBV5-5 with TRBJ1-5; no clear D gene. Germline assignment: CDR1 SGHKS and CDR2 YYEKEE (reference sequence). The CDR3 is 15 amino acids. Deletions cut 4 bases from V and 6 bases from J, with 17 bases between.

This chain connects TRBV19 to TRBJ2-3; D is perhaps TRBD1 (5 bases). The CDR3 is 12 residues long. Per the germline V gene, CDR1 is LNHDA and CDR2 is SQIVND (reference sequence). The V end was cut by 3 bases, the J end by 7 bases, with 8 bases between. DNA of the CDR3: TGTGCCAGTAGTATCTCAGGGAATACGCAGTATTTT. It specifies CASSISGNTQYF.

This sequence joins TRBV28 and TRBJ2-4; possible D gene TRBD2, 6 bases. The V and J ends lost 5 bases and 0 bases respectively, with 20 bases between them. Germline CDR1 reads MDHEN; CDR2 reads SYDVKM. The CDR3 consists of 18 residues. CDR3: CASSPWGGRIIAKNIQYF. The CDR3 DNA reads as TGTGCCAGCAGTCCATGGGGAGGACGAATAATAGCCAAAAACATTCAGTACTTC.

The rearrangement links TRBV30 to TRBJ1-2; 7 bases are shared with TRBD1. CDR1 and CDR2 (germline): GTSNPN, SVGIG (reference sequence). Unmatched junction bases numbered 9, after V lost 3 bases and J lost 5 bases. The CDR3 runs to 14 residues. CDR3 sequence (DNA): TGTGCCTGGAGCACCAGACAGGGTGAGTATGGCTACACCTTC. Translated, it gives CAWSTRQGEYGYTF.

This clone was counted a single time. The chain joins TRBV11-2 to TRBJ2-5; D possibly corresponds to TRBD1 (6 bases). The V end lost 7 bases, the J end lost 2 bases, and 17 bases lay between the germline ends. The CDR3 extends over 15 amino acids. Germline V CDR1 and CDR2: SGHAT, FQNNGV. CDR3 in DNA: TGTGCCAGCACCATAACGACAGGACGGCAAGAGACCCAGTACTTC. Its protein is CASTITTGRQETQYF.

This chain joins TRBV19 and TRBJ2-3; D unresolved. The germline V gene has CDR1 LNHDA and CDR2 SQIVND (reference sequence). Trimming cost V 3 bases and J 6 bases, with 10 bases left between them. This CDR3 spans 13 amino acids. CDR3 sequence: CASSMLVEDTQYF. DNA for the CDR3: TGTGCCAGTAGTATGCTAGTAGAGGATACGCAGTATTTT.

The chain joins TRBV4-3 to TRBJ1-2, with TRBD1 as a possible D gene (5 bases). This CDR3 has 15 amino acids. CDR1 is LGHNA and CDR2 is YSLEER in the germline V gene. V was shortened by 1 base and J by 4 bases, with 13 bases between the two germline ends. The CDR3 protein is CASSQVSGLGYGYTF. CDR3 in DNA: TGCGCCAGCAGCCAAGTTTCGGGACTTGGCTATGGCTACACCTTC.

The chain recombines TRBV7-9 with TRBJ2-3, with a tentative D call TRBD2 (6 bases). The CDR3 extends over 14 amino acids. V lost 4 bases to trimming and J lost 8 bases, with 16 bases between them. Germline CDR1 reads SEHNR; CDR2 reads FQNEAQ (reference sequence). The CDR3 nucleotides read TGTGCCAGCAGCTCACCAGATACCGGGGGTACGCAGTATTTT. This encodes CASSSPDTGGTQYF.

The J gene is TRBJ2-7, the V gene TRBV20-1; 8 nucleotides line up with TRBD1. The CDR3 sequence is 14 residues long. Losses at the gene ends were 3 bases for V and 3 bases for J; bases not matched to a gene: 7. Per germline, CDR1 DFQATT and CDR2 SNEGSKA (reference sequence). The CDR3 region is CSASSGGVFYEQYF. CDR3 nucleotides: TGCAGTGCTAGTTCAGGGGGCGTATTCTACGAGCAGTACTTC.

The chain uses TRBV5-6 and TRBJ2-2; 8 positions agree with TRBD2. CDR3 length: 17 residues. With 0 bases clipped from V and 2 bases from J, the junction kept 6 bases outside the gene matches. The V gene's germline CDR1 is SGHDT and CDR2 YYEEEE. CDR3 DNA sequence: TGTGCCAGCAGCTTGGCCGGGCTAGCGGGTAACACCGGGGAGCTGTTTTTT. Translated: CASSLAGLAGNTGELFF.

V usage is TRBV10-2 and J usage is TRBJ1-6; TRBD1 is a possible D gene (5 bases). CDR3 length equals 15 residues. Trimming left V 0 bases short and J 10 bases short, with 13 bases between. Germline CDR1 and CDR2: WSHSY and SAAADI. DNA of the CDR3: TGCGCCAGCAGTGAGTCGGGGGGGGGAAGCTCACCCCTCCACTTT. It translates to CASSESGGGSSPLHF.

The chain links TRBV10-2 to TRBJ1-2, with 8 bases lining up with TRBD1. V was clipped by 6 bases and J by 4 bases; unmatched bases: 19. The CDR3 spans 18 residues. CDR1 WSHSY and CDR2 SAAADI come from the germline V gene. CDR3 amino acids: CASRDHSVVAGTGYGYTF. DNA of the CDR3: TGCGCCAGCAGGGACCATTCTGTTGTCGCCGGGACAGGCTATGGCTACACCTTC.

This chain joins TRBV4-2 and TRBJ1-2; D ambiguous. The CDR3 is made up of 11 amino acids. Per the germline V gene, CDR1 is LGHNA and CDR2 is YNFKEQ. Trimming cost V 8 bases and J 5 bases, with 9 bases left between them. CDR3 residues: CASGRKYGYTF. For the CDR3, the DNA is TGTGCCAGCGGGAGAAAGTATGGCTACACCTTC.

In nucleotides, the CDR3 is TGTGCCAGTAGGGGACTAGCGGGAGGTGGGGAGCAGTTCTTC. Translated: CASRGLAGGGEQFF. V gene TRBV19 combines with J gene TRBJ2-1; TRBD2 matches at 15 bases. The germline V gene encodes CDR1 LNHDA and CDR2 SQIVND (reference sequence). V shed 6 bases, J shed 10 bases, and the junction held 4 bases outside the gene matches. This CDR3 is 14 amino acids long.

J is TRBJ1-1 and V is TRBV19; D gene ambiguous. Per the germline V gene, CDR1 is LNHDA and CDR2 is SQIVND (reference sequence). With 5 bases removed from V and 5 bases from J, the gap between germline ends came to 18 bases. The CDR3 sequence is 15 residues long. CDR3 loop: CASSGLPPGRTEAFF. The CDR3 DNA is TGTGCCAGTAGTGGCCTTCCCCCAGGTCGGACTGAAGCTTTCTTT. The full variable domain, in which reference TRBV19 and TRBJ1-1 provide the parts outside the CDR3, is DGGITQSPKYLFRKEGQNVTLSCEQNLNHDAMYWYRQDPGQGLRLIYYSQIVNDFQKGDIAEGYSVSREKKESFPLTVTSAQKNPTAFYLCASSGLPPGRTEAFFGQGTRLTVV.

For the CDR3, the DNA is TGTGCCACCAGTGATGGGACAGGGGGCCGGGAGACCCAGTACTTC. Encoded protein: CATSDGTGGRETQYF. The J gene is TRBJ2-5, the V gene TRBV24-1; TRBD1 matches at 12 bases. The ends lost 3 bases at V and 5 bases at J; junction bases unmatched: 3. CDR1 and CDR2 from the germline V gene are KGHDR and SFDVKD. The CDR3 length is 15 residues.

As for this clone: An end of the junction differs from the germline gene, which may be a read error. This chain joins TRBV29-1 and TRBJ1-1, with no clear D. The CDR3 extends over 12 amino acids. The germline V gene has CDR1 SQVTM and CDR2 ANQGSEA. As DNA, the CDR3 is TGCAGCGCCCCGGGAGTGAAAACTGAAGCTTTCTTT. Protein product: CSAPGVKTEAFF.

The genes are TRBV7-2 and TRBJ1-3; D unclear. V was pared by 5 bases and J by 2 bases, with 13 bases between. The germline gives CDR1 SGHTA, CDR2 FQGNSA. The CDR3 runs to 15 residues. CDR3 protein: CASSPAGSPGNTIYF. In DNA, the CDR3 is TGTGCCAGCAGCCCGGCGGGGAGCCCTGGAAACACCATATATTTT.

The genes are TRBV28 and TRBJ1-6; 7 bases align to TRBD1. This CDR3 is built from 16 residues. The germline V gene has CDR1 MDHEN and CDR2 SYDVKM. Losses at the gene ends were 7 bases for V and 7 bases for J; bases not matched to a gene: 13. The CDR3 coding sequence is TGTGCCAGCATTATTTCAACAGGGGACGGCAATTCACCCCTCCACTTT. This codes for CASIISTGDGNSPLHF.

The rearrangement uses TRBV28 and TRBJ1-6, with 8 bases fitting TRBD1. Losses at the gene ends were 6 bases for V and 5 bases for J; bases not matched to a gene: 6. Per germline, CDR1 MDHEN and CDR2 SYDVKM. The CDR3 sequence is 15 residues long. The CDR3 is CASSLGQVDNSPLHF. The CDR3, as DNA: TGTGCCAGCAGCCTGGGACAGGTAGATAATTCACCCCTCCACTTT.

The V gene is TRBV5-5, the J gene TRBJ2-5, with TRBD1 as a possible D gene (5 bases). CDR1 is SGHKS and CDR2 is YYEKEE in the germline V gene (reference sequence). V lost 0 bases and J 4 bases, leaving 13 bases between the germline ends. This CDR3 has 15 amino acids. The CDR3 region is CASSLAGNPGETQYF. The CDR3, as DNA: TGTGCCAGCAGCTTGGCAGGGAACCCTGGAGAGACCCAGTACTTC.